This is a list of T cell receptor beta chains from one sample in a study of blood T cell repertoires in COVID-19. The repertoire was sequenced with immunoSEQ multiplex PCR; TCRdb's copy has only in-frame clones and lacks some. The sample comprises 410,000 or so clones, roughly 89% of which are singletons, and roughly 1.4% rests with the top ten. The sequenced sample was peripheral blood. These receptors all stem from a woman aged 25-40 years with active or convalescent COVID-19. CDR3s leave out the opening cysteine and the closing phenylalanine or tryptophan. Fields, in order: V gene, CDR3 length, J gene, CDR3 protein.

v_gene: TRBV5-1; len: 13; j_gene: TRBJ1-6; CDR3aa: ASSLEGVYNSPLH
v_gene: TRBV19; len: 12; j_gene: TRBJ2-2; CDR3aa: ASSIRGRIGELF
v_gene: TRBV6-4; len: 12; j_gene: TRBJ1-5; CDR3aa: ASSENRQNQPQH
v_gene: TRBV4-1; len: 11; j_gene: TRBJ2-7; CDR3aa: ASSQRTEYEQY
v_gene: TRBV4-2; len: 16; j_gene: TRBJ2-1; CDR3aa: ASSQDLAGGLSYNEQF
v_gene: TRBV4-1; len: 14; j_gene: TRBJ1-3; CDR3aa: ASSLTSGQGGNTIY
v_gene: TRBV4-1; len: 12; j_gene: TRBJ2-5; CDR3aa: ASSQVSGSETQY
v_gene: TRBV19; len: 13; j_gene: TRBJ2-2; CDR3aa: ASSVVAGNTGELF
v_gene: TRBV27; len: 14; j_gene: TRBJ1-5; CDR3aa: ASSSTTGQTRGPQH
v_gene: TRBV5-4; len: 13; j_gene: TRBJ2-3; CDR3aa: ASSLKAGTTDTQY
v_gene: TRBV10-2; len: 12; j_gene: TRBJ1-1; CDR3aa: ASSFGTGDTEAF
v_gene: TRBV4-1; len: 13; j_gene: TRBJ1-3; CDR3aa: ASSQEGSSGNTIY
v_gene: TRBV5-1; len: 12; j_gene: TRBJ2-3; CDR3aa: ASSLGLATDTQY
v_gene: TRBV7-9; len: 14; j_gene: TRBJ2-1; CDR3aa: ASSFATGLPYNEQF
v_gene: TRBV30; len: 11; j_gene: TRBJ2-7; CDR3aa: AWSKLLRYEQY
v_gene: TRBV29-1; len: 12; j_gene: TRBJ2-1; CDR3aa: SVWTSGFYNEQF